This T cell receptor beta chain came from a study of PD-L1 blockade in urothelial cancer (dated by TCRdb to 2017 to 2019). General notes on the study: Every patient began therapy in about 2014 and was given atezolizumab 1,200 mg intravenously every 3 weeks. About 85% of the roughly 30 patients were males with bladder-origin urothelial cancer, and about 65% of the roughly 30 reported a prior smoking history. An ECOG performance status of 0 or 1 was recorded for the patients, and 0 to 3 prior chemotherapy regimens had been received by the patients. Blood samples were analyzed at 3 weeks after treatment start (second dose) and at 6 weeks after treatment start. Blood samples gave median yields of about 150,000 T cells and over 80,000 unique TCRs, along with a median clonality of 0.080. The study, an exploratory multi-omic analysis, examined somatic, immune and clinical correlates of response to PD-L1 blockade with atezolizumab in urothelial cancer. Pretreatment tumor samples and matched peripheral blood, collected serially before and after atezolizumab treatment, underwent TCR sequencing. Durable clinical benefit meant progression-free survival longer than 6 months, and TCR features were also tested against progression-free and overall survival. In the same patients who had TCR sequencing, pretreatment tumors also underwent whole exome sequencing and RNA sequencing. Roughly 10 patients achieved durable clinical benefit and about 22 did not. Pretreatment blood TCR-seq was available for around 29 patients, at least one posttreatment blood collection was obtained for some 25 patients, and tumor TCR-seq was available for some 25 patients. On the study overall, not on this receptor specifically: Because the sample size was small (n of about 27) and many of the analyses were exploratory, the results are meant to be hypothesis-generating. At 3 weeks after the start of treatment, tumor-associated TCR clones in peripheral blood had expanded more in patients with durable benefit (n of about 20, p = 0.022). A pretreatment peripheral blood TCR clonality below the median was linked to improved progression-free and overall survival.

To estimate absolute template abundance from read counts, synthetic TCR analog templates were spiked into each PCR. TCRbeta CDR3 regions were amplified from genomic DNA with bias-controlled V and J gene primers using the immunoSEQ assay. Sequencing of rearranged TCRbeta segments was done at approximately 20X coverage. Concerning the study's data processing: Clustering was used to correct sequencing errors, and CDR3s were annotated against IMGT so that V, D and J genes could be assigned. Downstream analyses used only productive TCRbeta rearrangements, leaving out any out-of-frame or stop-codon sequences. To compute clonality, Shannon entropy was normalized by the log of the number of unique productive sequences and then subtracted from one. Clones differing between time points or between blood and tumor were identified using Fisher's exact test with Benjamini-Hochberg correction, with an adjusted p below 0.01 applied as the threshold. TCRdb took over this immuneACCESS table, retaining in-frame rearrangements with V and J assigned. Such tables are incomplete; in checked studies, under half of the missing clones stem from an unresolved V gene, and the remainder is unexplained. V, J and clone size are those of that table, while D and trimming were read from the DNA. Present in this sample are about 88,000 clones, 80% to 90% of which were seen just once. The ten biggest clones cover around 0.94% of the sample.

The time point label, as the study defines it: pretreatment peripheral blood. The cohort comprised 25 to 30 patients with locally advanced or metastatic urothelial carcinoma treated at Memorial Sloan Kettering on a trial protocol. Peripheral blood mononuclear cells were collected pretreatment and during treatment, with between 1 and 8 total time points per patient. The Qiagen DNeasy Blood extraction kit was used to purify genomic DNA from total PBMCs and from tumor samples. Collected pretreatment and during treatment, PBMCs were isolated and stored as previously described. Regarding this clone: There is no known antigen for this receptor. No base quality information exists; no much larger clone differs at one position.

This specimen consisted of PBMCs, obtained around atezolizumab (anti-PD-L1) treatment. The clonotype comes from an elderly woman with urothelial cancer.

The sequenced DNA is TGTGCCAGCCCCTCCCCCGGGGCCAACGTCCTGACTTTC. Its amino acids are CASPSPGANVLTF. The chain couples TRBV7-9 to TRBJ2-6; confidence is insufficient to name the D gene. In the germline V gene (reference sequence), CDR1 corresponds to SEHNR and CDR2 to FQNEAQ. Including cysteine and phenylalanine, the CDR3 has 13 amino acids. CDR3 DNA is the only sequence kept; it has 39 bases, read in frame from the first base. Cut back by 8 bases and 4 bases, the V and J ends lie 9 bases apart. Joined to the reference TRBV7-9 and TRBJ2-6 proteins, this CDR3 gives the full variable domain: DTGVSQNPRHKITKRGQNVTFRCDPISEHNRLYWYRQTLGQGPEFLTYFQNEAQLEKSRLLSDRFSAERPKGSFSTLEIQRTEQGDSAMYLCASPSPGANVLTFGAGSRLTVL.